These 18 T cell receptor beta chains were all obtained from the same sample, sequenced in a study of T-cell memory formation after mild COVID-19. One entry per CDR3 protein results from TCRdb running MiXCR on the 5' RACE reads. In the table there are 40,000 to 60,000 distinct CDR3 sequences, 7.3% of which are singletons. The source material was PBMCs or a T cell subset sorted from them (not recorded which). These TCRs come from a man between 18 and 35 years old who had mild COVID-19 (a few samples of this study predate the infection). Cell type and time point are not known.

This clonotype was seen many times. The V and J genes are TRBV7-2 and TRBJ1-5, with a weak D call TRBD1 (5 bases). V was clipped by 5 bases and J by 5 bases, with 16 bases between them. Germline V gene sequence: CDR1 SGHTA, CDR2 FQGNSA. The CDR3 covers 15 residues. The CDR3 here is CASSPHGGRDQPQHF. The CDR3 DNA reads TGTGCCAGCAGCCCCCACGGGGGTCGAGATCAGCCCCAGCATTTT.

This clonotype was counted at least ten times. This chain links TRBV5-1 with TRBJ2-1; TRBD1 matches 7 bases. V was clipped by 4 bases and J by 5 bases; unmatched bases: 9. The CDR3 covers 15 residues. Germline CDR1 SGHRS, CDR2 YFSETQ. CDR3 residues: CASSAATGIDNEQFF. The CDR3, as DNA: TGCGCCAGCAGCGCGGCGACAGGGATCGACAATGAGCAGTTCTTC.

The chain employs TRBV7-2 and TRBJ2-1; unclear D gene. V was cut by 4 bases and J by 7 bases, with 17 bases left in between. The CDR3 loop spans 15 amino acids. Germline V CDR1 and CDR2: SGHTA, FQGNSA. This CDR3 is CASSSNSGSTNEQFF. Here the CDR3 DNA reads TGTGCCAGCAGCTCAAACTCAGGCTCGACTAATGAGCAGTTCTTC.

Only a few counts were recorded for this clonotype. V is TRBV7-9 and J is TRBJ2-3; TRBD1 aligns across 7 bases. Germline CDR1 and CDR2: SEHNR and FQNEAQ (reference sequence). The CDR3 runs 15 residues. Trimming at V came to 5 bases and at J to 4 bases, leaving 9 bases not matched to a gene. This CDR3 is CASSHRDSYADTQYF. The CDR3 coding sequence is TGTGCCAGCAGCCATCGGGACAGCTATGCAGATACGCAGTATTTT.

The chain carries TRBV7-9 and TRBJ2-1, with TRBD1 matching 7 bases. Unmatched junction bases numbered 18, after V lost 6 bases and J lost 10 bases. Per germline, CDR1 SEHNR and CDR2 FQNEAQ (reference sequence). This CDR3 spans 16 amino acids. The CDR3 reads CASSPPGDRVAREQFF. In DNA, the CDR3 is TGTGCCAGCAGTCCCCCCGGGGACAGAGTCGCTCGGGAGCAGTTCTTC. Looking up the rest from reference TRBV7-9 and TRBJ2-1 gives the full variable domain: DTGVSQNPRHKITKRGQNVTFRCDPISEHNRLYWYRQTLGQGPEFLTYFQNEAQLEKSRLLSDRFSAERPKGSFSTLEIQRTEQGDSAMYLCASSPPGDRVAREQFFGPGTRLTVL.

The chain has TRBV10-3 and TRBJ1-1; TRBD1 agrees at 7 bases. V gave up 6 bases and J gave up 3 bases; unmatched junction bases: 4. The CDR3 contains 13 residues. Looked up from germline, CDR1 is ENHRY and CDR2 is SYGVKD. CDR3: CAIRGTGDTEAFF. CDR3 nucleotides: TGTGCCATCAGGGGAACAGGGGACACTGAAGCTTTCTTT.

The chain uses TRBV20-1 and TRBJ1-5; D ambiguous. Germline assignment: CDR1 DFQATT and CDR2 SNEGSKA (reference sequence). This CDR3 has 15 residues. With 6 bases removed from V and 2 bases from J, the gap between germline ends came to 17 bases. The CDR3 spells CSAKTGRSGNQPQHF. Here the CDR3 DNA reads TGCAGTGCCAAGACTGGGCGGTCGGGCAATCAGCCCCAGCATTTT.

This clonotype was seen many times. The chain carries TRBV5-1 and TRBJ2-3; D unresolved. The CDR3 loop spans 15 amino acids. The germline CDR1 and CDR2 sequences are SGHRS and YFSETQ. V was trimmed by 4 bases and J by 2 bases, leaving 14 bases between them. The CDR3 DNA follows: TGCGCCAGCAGCCAAATGCGTCACTTCACAGATACGCAGTATTTT. This codes for CASSQMRHFTDTQYF.

This clonotype was counted only a few times. The V call is TRBV11-2, the J call TRBJ2-1; the match to TRBD1 covers 7 bases. Germline V CDR1 and CDR2: SGHAT, FQNNGV. Germline trimming cut 5 bases from V and 2 bases from J; bases unmatched to any gene: 9. The CDR3 length is 16 residues. CDR3 residues: CASSVTGEYPYNEQFF. As DNA, the CDR3 is TGTGCCAGCAGCGTAACAGGGGAATACCCCTACAATGAGCAGTTCTTC.

The rearrangement links TRBV19 to TRBJ2-4; D possibly matches TRBD1 or TRBD2 (5 bases each). This CDR3 spans 15 amino acids. CDR1 and CDR2 from the germline V gene are LNHDA and SQIVND (reference sequence). Trimming removed 8 bases from V and 0 bases from J, with 14 bases in between. The CDR3 protein is CASSISGTAKNIQYF. The CDR3 region has the DNA TGTGCCAGTTCAATTTCCGGGACAGCCAAAAACATTCAGTACTTC. Drawing the rest from reference TRBV19 and TRBJ2-4, the complete variable domain is DGGITQSPKYLFRKEGQNVTLSCEQNLNHDAMYWYRQDPGQGLRLIYYSQIVNDFQKGDIAEGYSVSREKKESFPLTVTSAQKNPTAFYLCASSISGTAKNIQYFGAGTRLSVL.

This clonotype was seen ten or more times. V and J are TRBV20-1 and TRBJ2-7; the D gene is possibly TRBD2 (5 bases). Germline V gene lookup returns CDR1 DFQATT and CDR2 SNEGSKA (reference sequence). The CDR3 has 14 amino acids. Trimming pared 3 bases from V and 2 bases from J, leaving 14 bases between. The CDR3 sequence: CSASLPGSTYEQYF. CDR3 in DNA: TGCAGTGCTAGTCTCCCGGGGTCTACCTACGAGCAGTACTTC.

In this sample, this clonotype turned up a few times. The chain uses TRBV16 and TRBJ1-1; D not resolved. Per the germline V gene, CDR1 is KGHSY and CDR2 is FQNENV. The CDR3 is 10 amino acids. Trimming stripped 4 bases from V and 8 bases from J, with 5 bases between. For the CDR3, the DNA is TGTGCCAGCAGCCTCGAAGAAGCTTTCTTT. The encoded protein is CASSLEEAFF.

The genes are TRBV7-2 and TRBJ2-1, with TRBD2 matching 9 bases. The ends lost 6 bases at V and 6 bases at J; junction bases unmatched: 6. The CDR3 contains 14 residues. Germline assignment: CDR1 SGHTA and CDR2 FQGNSA. DNA of the CDR3: TGTGCCAGCAGACCCAGCGGGGGGCTCAATGAGCAGTTCTTC. It codes for CASRPSGGLNEQFF. Together with reference TRBV7-2 and TRBJ2-1, the CDR3 gives the full variable domain: GAGVSQSPSNKVTEKGKDVELRCDPISGHTALYWYRQSLGQGLEFLIYFQGNSAPDKSGLPSDRFSAERTGGSVSTLTIQRTQQEDSAVYLCASRPSGGLNEQFFGPGTRLTVL.

The chain recombines TRBV7-2 with TRBJ2-5, with D uncertain. The CDR3 runs to 12 residues. From germline, CDR1 is SGHTA and CDR2 FQGNSA. With 3 bases removed from V and 7 bases from J, the gap between germline ends came to 9 bases. The CDR3 coding sequence is TGTGCCAGCAGCTTTCGTTCAGGGACCCAGTACTTC. This gives the protein CASSFRSGTQYF.

This clonotype was picked up a small number of times. This chain joins TRBV10-3 and TRBJ1-1; 7 positions match TRBD1. CDR3 length: 14 residues. V gave up 4 bases and J gave up 2 bases; unmatched junction bases: 4. Germline V gene data show CDR1 as ENHRY and CDR2 as SYGVKD. CDR3 residues: CAISVGTVNTEAFF. The CDR3 DNA sequence: TGTGCCATCAGTGTGGGGACAGTTAACACTGAAGCTTTCTTT.

This clonotype was counted many times. A read error may produce the germline difference seen at one junction end. V is TRBV12-3 or TRBV12-4 and J is TRBJ2-1; tentatively, D is TRBD1 (5 bases). The CDR3 has 14 amino acids. CDR3 loop: CASSPRQMYTEQFF. The CDR3 region has the DNA TGTGCCAGCAGTCCTCGACAGATGTACACTGAGCAGTTCTTC.

This clonotype came up a few times. This chain links TRBV7-9 with TRBJ1-2; TRBD1 agrees at 9 bases. Trimming took 5 bases from V and 6 from J; bases not matched to a gene: 13. From germline, CDR1 is SEHNR and CDR2 FQNEAQ (reference sequence). This CDR3 region has 16 residues. The DNA of the CDR3 is TGTGCCAGCAGCGCAACACAGGGGGCGCAGGCGGATGGCTACACCTTC. It yields the protein CASSATQGAQADGYTF.

The chain is built from TRBV3-1 and TRBJ2-5, with no clear D. Germline V gene lookup returns CDR1 LGHDT and CDR2 YNNKEL (reference sequence). The CDR3 consists of 14 residues. Between the trimmed V and J ends, which lost 0 bases and 5 bases, there was a span of 10 bases. CDR3 sequence: CASSQEGRRETQYF. CDR3 DNA: TGTGCCAGCAGCCAAGAGGGAAGGCGGGAGACCCAGTACTTC.